This T cell receptor (beta chain) was captured in a study of cytomegalovirus exposure and HLA in healthy donors. Study-wide background: It was reported in a later analysis that the same platform had been used for the 120 validation repertoires as for the approximately 670 first-cohort repertoires. Study-wide findings and caveats: The study labeled 170 or so TCR beta chains cytomegalovirus-associated.

Produced via immunoSEQ multiplex PCR; TCRdb's table is partial and in-frame only. There are 190,000 or so clones in the sample; about 86% occur only once, and 2.5% to 3% lies in the top ten. CDR3 length: 12 residues. Trimming removed 4 bases at V and 8 bases at J, with 10 bases between. From germline, CDR1 is SGHNT and CDR2 YYREEE (reference sequence). The study drew the donors from its approximately 110-subject validation cohort, separate from the roughly 670-subject first cohort. Of note for this clone: The antigen is unknown.

Specimen: PBMCs. The V gene is TRBV5-4, the J gene TRBJ2-1; a possible D gene is TRBD1 (6 bases). The TCR was taken from a woman between 18 and 30 years old in good health and CMV-seropositive. The CDR3 is CASSLQGDEQFF. CDR3 DNA: TGTGCCAGCAGCCTACAGGGTGATGAGCAGTTCTTC.